This paragraph covers one T cell receptor beta chain sequence. This clone turned up a few times. The antigen it recognizes is unknown. There are no base qualities to consult, and no much larger clone falls within one base. During the collection period, no infections or other immune events were recorded for the healthy donors. Healthy-donor blood repertoires served as a training cohort to calibrate time-dependent variance in a beta-binomial model of T-cell clone differential abundance. The training cohort was composed of roughly 10 healthy donors, 3 female and 7 male. On average the donors were 43 years old, and their ages spanned roughly 29 to 70 years. Obtained from a commercial supplier, whole blood was collected from each healthy donor at three time points set two to three weeks apart. For immunosequencing, genomic DNA was extracted from unsorted whole blood. This sample stems from a study of identifying expanded T cells in peripheral blood (dated by TCRdb to between 2018 and 2021). Notes on the research overall: Separate aliquots of the same genomic DNA pool were sequenced to produce technical replicates, and four replicates were compared in pairs. Results the study describes overall, beyond this receptor: For all healthy donors, the variance in clone template counts between roughly 2-week samples rose significantly as total template count increased. The authors expected that over much longer intervals, such as months to years, biological variance in healthy repertoires might increase even further. Both the number of clones called differentially abundant and the false-positive rate were significantly reduced by the beta-binomial model across all healthy-donor time intervals. Between technical replicates the binomial model flagged around 1.2 differentially abundant clones, whereas over around 2 weeks the binomial model flagged about 16.4 and over about 4 weeks 19 to 20.

Including the terminal cysteine and phenylalanine, the CDR3 comprises 16 residues. Only the CDR3 DNA is retained, 48 bases long and in frame from the first base. Trimming removed 4 bases from V and 0 bases from J; the gene matches leave 6 bases unexplained. In the germline V gene (reference sequence), CDR1 corresponds to LNHDA and CDR2 to SQIVND. The immunoSEQ Assay, which relies on bias-controlled multiplex PCR amplification of genomic DNA, was used to profile TCRbeta CDR3 regions. The authors processed their data as follows. To quantify the absolute abundance of each unique TCRbeta CDR3 region, the sequences were collapsed and filtered. Differential abundance was assessed using a binomial (Fisher-equivalent) model and a beta-binomial model in which time-dependent variance fitted from healthy donors was added. Clones with fewer than 5 combined templates were excluded, and clones with Benjamini-Hochberg FDR below 0.01 were called differentially abundant. In the beta-binomial model, variance was expressed as a function of the total template count across the two samples, in the form v = (b*log(k)+a)^2. In its TCRdb copy, this immuneACCESS table keeps in-frame sequences only and misses some clones. Where compared with another copy, unresolved V genes explain less than half of these, and the others have no known cause. D and trimming come from the DNA, and the V and J calls and clone size come from that table. The sample table records about 58,000 clones; about four fifths of these occur just once. The ten largest clones represent 17% of the sample.

Sequenced sample: blood. The receptor chain draws on TRBV19 and TRBJ1-5, with 7 bases matching TRBD1. This TCR was recovered from a person aged 18-70 years in good health. This receptor has the CDR3 CASSKPGQNSNQPQHF. The sequence in DNA is TGTGCCAGTAGTAAACCGGGACAGAATAGCAATCAGCCCCAGCATTTT.